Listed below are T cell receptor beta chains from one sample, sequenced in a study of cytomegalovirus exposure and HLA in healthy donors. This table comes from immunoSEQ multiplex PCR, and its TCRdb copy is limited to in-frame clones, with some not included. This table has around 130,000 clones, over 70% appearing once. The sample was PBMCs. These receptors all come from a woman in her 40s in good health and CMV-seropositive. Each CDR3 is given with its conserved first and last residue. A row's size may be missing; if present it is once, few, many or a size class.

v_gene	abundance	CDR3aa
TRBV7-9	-	CASSLSGGWETQYF
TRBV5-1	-	CASSFDRVYGYTF
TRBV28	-	CASRIRSSVGVGNYGYTF
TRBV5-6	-	CASSSRERITTEAFF
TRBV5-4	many	CASSSWGQGHDTQYF
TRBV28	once	CASSFGTDLNEQFF
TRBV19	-	CASNGQGSNQPQHF
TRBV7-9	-	CASSPTRGQPQHF
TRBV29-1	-	CSVVAGVGTQYF
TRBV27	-	CASSPGTSGGGNEQFF
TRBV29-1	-	CSVVKAGSNTGELFF
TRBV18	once	CASSPGQFMNTEAFF
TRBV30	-	CASAGTGGAWGNTIYF
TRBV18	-	CASSRDRVTNEQYF
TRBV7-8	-	CASSSIRARGEQFF
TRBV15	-	CATSSPGGTGIYEQYF
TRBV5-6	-	CASRVRGTAYGYTF
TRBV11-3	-	CASSLEAGGLNEQFF
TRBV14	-	CASSQGRGTGVLRDEQYF
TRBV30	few	CAWSSSGSYEQYF
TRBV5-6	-	CASSLGAQISTDTQYF
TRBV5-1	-	CASSNRVGGPETQYF
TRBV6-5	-	CATTGQGGNYGYTF
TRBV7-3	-	CASSPQVNYGYTF
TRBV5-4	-	CASSLSLPRQGGDVEQYF
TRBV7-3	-	CASSPHEDRNTGELFF
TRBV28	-	CASTYGSNYEQYF
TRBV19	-	CASSIQRGQETQYF
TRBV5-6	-	CASTLSGGSYEQYF
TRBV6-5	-	CASNTREGTGVTF
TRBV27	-	CASSLSAGSSYNEQFF
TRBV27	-	CASGLAGIREQYF
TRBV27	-	CASSLTGYSNQPQHF
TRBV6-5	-	CASSYRRSTDTQYF
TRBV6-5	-	CASSRESSGNTIYF
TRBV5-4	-	CASSLGRSSYEQYF
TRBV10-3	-	CAISEDNTDTQYF
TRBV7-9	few	CASSLKGQTNTEAFF
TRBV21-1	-	CASSTGQGIQETQYF
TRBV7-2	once	CASSLDLGDSLEPQHF
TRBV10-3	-	CAIRETTLDYGYTF
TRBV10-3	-	CAISEGGTGGSYEQYF
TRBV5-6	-	CASSLLVREDGYTF
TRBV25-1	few	CASSDVQDSSAEQYF
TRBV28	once	CASSTTGGRTSGIYEQYF
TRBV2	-	CASSEAGGRRADTQYF
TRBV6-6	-	CASSYYGYGYTF
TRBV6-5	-	CASSGRTGGYSPLHF
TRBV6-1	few	CASSESPDRGGWDTEAFF
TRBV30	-	CARREGVNYGYTF
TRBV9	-	CASSVGQLATQYF
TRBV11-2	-	CASSLQGSPNEKLFF
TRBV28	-	CASTPPDSDTDTQYF
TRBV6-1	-	CASRQGQHPQPQHF
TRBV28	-	CASRPSGGWGYTF